The rows below give T cell receptor beta chains drawn from one sample of a study of vaccination and CD4 T cells after COVID-19. TCRdb reprocessed the PCR reads via MiXCR and lists one record per CDR3 protein. The sample holds about 20,000 distinct CDR3 sequences, 60% seen once. These receptors lack a known antigen. The sequencing used CD4+ T cells from blood, cultured in vitro, collected after SARS-CoV-2 vaccination. Every receptor here comes from a human donor who had recovered from COVID-19. Each CDR3 is given with its conserved first and last residue. D genes are given only for firm matches. Some rows have no size entry. The others give once, few or many, or a class for an expanded clone.

TRBJ1-2 once TRBD1 TRBV6-5 TGTGCCAGCAGTTACACCCAGGGGGCCCGTCGTGGCTACACCTTC CASSYTQGARRGYTF
TRBJ1-1 - - TRBV27 TGTGCCAGCAGTTTCCGGATGAACACTGAAGCTTTCTTT CASSFRMNTEAFF
TRBJ1-5 - TRBD1 TRBV12-3/TRBV12-4 TGTGCCAGCAGGCCAGGGGGGTTTGGCAATCAGCCCCAGCATTTT CASRPGGFGNQPQHF
TRBJ1-1 few - TRBV2 TGTGCCAGCAGGACAGAGAACACTGAAGCTTTCTTT CASRTENTEAFF
TRBJ2-5 - TRBD2 TRBV7-3 TGTGCCAGCAGCTTGAGAGCGGGAGGATCGGAGACCCAGTACTTC CASSLRAGGSETQYF
TRBJ2-2 - TRBD2 TRBV19 TGTGCCAGTAGCCTGGGACTAGCCGGGGAGCTGTTTTTT CASSLGLAGELFF
TRBJ1-1 few TRBD1 TRBV20-1 TGCAGTGCTCGCCCCCGGACAGGGAACACTGAAGCTTTCTTT CSARPRTGNTEAFF
TRBJ2-7 - - TRBV14 TGTGCCAGCAGCCAAGAGGACAGTTACGAGCAGTACTTC CASSQEDSYEQYF
TRBJ2-7 - - TRBV5-1 TGCGCCAGCAGCTTGGCCATTAGCACCTACGAGCAGTACTTC CASSLAISTYEQYF
TRBJ2-1 - TRBD1 TRBV7-6 TGTGCCAGCAGCTCCGACAGGGGAGGTTCCTACAATGAGCAGTTCTTC CASSSDRGGSYNEQFF
TRBJ1-1 few - TRBV7-2 TGTGCCAGCAGCTTAGAGGGGCAAACTGAAGCTTTCTTT CASSLEGQTEAFF
TRBJ1-2 - - TRBV14 TGTGCCAGCAGCCAAGTGGGGAATCCCTATGGCTACACCTTC CASSQVGNPYGYTF
TRBJ1-1 - - TRBV20-1 TGCAGTGCTAGCAGGACAGTAAACACTGAAGCTTTCTTT CSASRTVNTEAFF
TRBJ2-7 - - TRBV20-1 TGCAGTGCTATACAGGCCCACGAGCAGTACTTC CSAIQAHEQYF
TRBJ1-5 - - TRBV5-1 TGCGCCAGCAGCTTGGTGGCAGGGAACAATCAGCCCCAGCATTTT CASSLVAGNNQPQHF
TRBJ2-2 - TRBD1 TRBV19 TGTGCCAGTAGCCCCAGGGGGCAGGTCGGCGGGGAGCTGTTTTTT CASSPRGQVGGELFF
TRBJ1-1 - - TRBV7-8 TGTGCCAGCAGCTTGTTTTCGAGGGACGGTCCAGCTTTCTTT CASSLFSRDGPAFF
TRBJ1-2 - - TRBV6-5 TGTGCCAGCAGTTACGTGGGGAACTATGGCTACACCTTC CASSYVGNYGYTF
TRBJ2-1 - - TRBV20-1 TGCAGTGCTCCACGACTAGTCTTTGGTGAGCAGTTCTTC CSAPRLVFGEQFF
TRBJ2-1 few - TRBV5-1 TGCGCCAGCAGCTTGGGGCCAGGAGACTACAATGAGCAGTTCTTC CASSLGPGDYNEQFF
TRBJ1-5 few - TRBV30 TGTGCCTGGAGCCGACCAGGGGACGATCAGCCCCAGCATTTT CAWSRPGDDQPQHF